This TCR beta chain is from a study of beta chain features in type 1 diabetes. General study findings and limits: Within patients, naive, central memory and Treg TCRB repertoires seemed more similar than within healthy donors. In all four CD4+ subsets, TCRB CDR3 length was significantly, moderately reduced in type 1 diabetes.

Sorting that relied on CD45RO/CCR7/CD25/CD127/CD95/CD27 yielded CD4+ naive, central memory, regulatory and stem cell-like memory cells. Each of the sorted populations had a purity greater than 95%. Sequencing targeted expressed TCRB transcripts, as all isolated RNA had been reverse transcribed. Naive, central memory and regulatory T cell samples produced a mean of about 3.5 million reads. Measured with immunoSEQ multiplex PCR; TCRdb has only the in-frame clones, and not every one. The table records approximately 240,000 clones, 16% of them present only once. Note on this clone: Antigen specificity is unknown.

Trimming took 6 bases from V and 12 from J, leaving 17 bases between them. The V gene's germline CDR1 is MDHEN and CDR2 SYDVKM. The CDR3 contains 12 residues. The source of this sequence is a man aged 30 to 45 with type 1 diabetes. Material for sequencing was naive CD4+ T cells from blood. This rearrangement joins TRBV28 to TRBJ1-1; maybe TRBD1 (5 bases). CDR3 nucleotides: TGTGCCAGCAGGGAGGACCCTAGGGGCCCTTTCTTT. Amino acid sequence: CASREDPRGPFF.